This TCR beta chain derives from a study of OX40 agonist ivuxolimab in advanced cancers. Exclusion of a patient followed from autoimmune disease history or systemic immunosuppression. The protocol was immunoSEQ multiplex PCR, while the TCRdb copy is restricted to in-frame clones and leaves out a portion. This table holds approximately 80,000 clones, about nine tenths found once. V gave up 4 bases and J gave up 7 bases; unmatched junction bases: 14. Germline CDR1 SQVTM, CDR2 ANQGSEA. The CDR3 is 15 residues long. This clone has more than one count but fewer than ten. V gene TRBV29-1 combines with J gene TRBJ2-3; 7 nucleotides align to TRBD2. The starting material was CD4+ or CD8+ T cells sorted from blood, obtained in a trial of the OX40 agonist ivuxolimab. The sequence came from an adult with an advanced solid tumor such as melanoma, head and neck, liver or kidney cancer. This chain's CDR3 is CSVATDGGFSYTQYF. CDR3 DNA sequence: TGCAGCGTTGCGACGGACGGGGGGTTTTCGTATACGCAGTATTTT.